The source of this T cell receptor (beta chain) is a study of blood T cells in healthy people across ages. The CDR3 has 15 residues. Germline lookup yields CDR1 LGHDT and CDR2 YNNKEL (reference sequence). V was cut by 4 bases and J by 0 bases, with 12 bases left in between. Using a J-beta primer mix together with a sample-barcoded 5' primer, a second PCR was run for about 6 to 12 cycles. One entry per CDR3 protein results from TCRdb running MiXCR on the 5' RACE reads. The sample carries about 1.1 million distinct CDR3 sequences, roughly two fifths recorded once. With regard to this clonotype: Antigen: not known.

The study, taken as a whole, reports: Among long-lived donors, naive CD4+ cells were more numerous and diversity higher than in aged donors.

The genes are TRBV3-1 and TRBJ2-5; D gene uncertain. This clonotype was sampled from a man younger than 35 in good health. The sample taken for sequencing was blood. CDR3 protein: CASSLGVADQETQYF. CDR3 DNA: TGTGCCAGCAGCCTCGGTGTGGCGGACCAAGAGACCCAGTACTTC.